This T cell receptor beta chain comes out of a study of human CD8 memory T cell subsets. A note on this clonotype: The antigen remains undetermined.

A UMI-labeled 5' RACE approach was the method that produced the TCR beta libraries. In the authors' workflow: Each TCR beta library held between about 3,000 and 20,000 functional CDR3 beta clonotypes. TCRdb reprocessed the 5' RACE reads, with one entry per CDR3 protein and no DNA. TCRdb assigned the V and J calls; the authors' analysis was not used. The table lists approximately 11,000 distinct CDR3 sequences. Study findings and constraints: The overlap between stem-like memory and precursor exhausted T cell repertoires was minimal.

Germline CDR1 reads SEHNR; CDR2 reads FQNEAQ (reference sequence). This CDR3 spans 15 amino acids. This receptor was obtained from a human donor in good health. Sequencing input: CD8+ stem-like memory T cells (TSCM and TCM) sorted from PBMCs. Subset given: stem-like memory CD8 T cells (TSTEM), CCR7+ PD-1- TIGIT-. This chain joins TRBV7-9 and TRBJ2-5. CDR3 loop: CASSQTWEEEETQYF. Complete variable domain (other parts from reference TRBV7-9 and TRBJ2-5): DTGVSQNPRHKITKRGQNVTFRCDPISEHNRLYWYRQTLGQGPEFLTYFQNEAQLEKSRLLSDRFSAERPKGSFSTLEIQRTEQGDSAMYLCASSQTWEEEETQYFGPGTRLLVL.